The 2 T cell receptor beta chains below come from one sample, sequenced in a study of blood T cells in healthy people across ages. Primers used in a second PCR of about 7 to 12 cycles were a sample-barcoded 5' primer and a J-beta primer mix. TCRdb processed the 5' RACE reads anew with MiXCR; each CDR3 protein has one entry. The top ten hold roughly 3.8% of the sample, which has 780,000 or so distinct CDR3 sequences, approximately 25% seen once. This sample also appeared in a second study, on T cells of mothers and their children.

Material for sequencing was blood. These receptors were obtained from a boy aged 5 to 17 in good health.

This clonotype was observed once. The junction and the germline gene differ at one end; a read error may be behind it. The genes are TRBV6-2 or TRBV6-3 and TRBJ2-4; 8 bases match TRBD1. Germline V gene sequence: CDR1 MNHEY, CDR2 SVGEGT. This CDR3 comprises 15 residues. DNA for the CDR3: TGTGCCAGCACCCAGAACCAGGGGGCAAGGAACATTCGGTACTTC. It is translated as CASTQNQGARNIRYF.

V is TRBV7-2 and J is TRBJ1-4; D is unresolved. V lost 6 bases to trimming and J lost 5 bases, with 10 bases between them. From germline, CDR1 is SGHTA and CDR2 FQGNSA. This CDR3 has 13 amino acids. The DNA for the CDR3 is TGTGCCAGCAGAATAGAAACGAATGAAAAACTGTTTTTT. Amino acids: CASRIETNEKLFF.